These T cell receptor beta chains were read from a single sample in a study of Tregs in tolerant kidney transplant recipients. TCRdb's table, derived via immunoSEQ multiplex PCR, lists solely in-frame clones and lacks some. The repertoire holds some 80,000 clones, with more than 95% as singletons. The starting material was CD4+ T cells from blood, obtained before the transplant. These receptors were taken from a human donor who received a combined kidney and bone marrow transplant. Each CDR3 is given with its conserved first and last residue. Fields, in order: clone size, V gene, J gene, D gene, CDR3 protein, CDR3 DNA. D genes are given only for firm matches. Only part of the rows carry a size: once, few, many, or a class if the clone is expanded.

NA,TRBV11-3,TRBJ2-5,NA,CASSLLRGRQETQYF,TGTGCCAGCAGCTTACTAAGAGGGCGCCAAGAGACCCAGTACTTC
NA,TRBV7-2,TRBJ2-5,NA,CASSLDREGTQYF,TGTGCCAGCAGCTTGGACAGAGAAGGTACCCAGTACTTC
NA,TRBV11-2,TRBJ1-2,NA,CASRLGGIGYTF,TGTGCCAGCAGGCTAGGCGGGATTGGCTACACCTTC
NA,TRBV30,TRBJ2-3,NA,CAWSAYGGADTQYF,TGTGCCTGGAGTGCTTACGGGGGAGCAGATACGCAGTATTTT
NA,TRBV29-1,TRBJ2-3,TRBD2,CSETSGSVDTQYF,TGCAGCGAGACTAGCGGGAGTGTAGATACGCAGTATTTT
NA,TRBV5-1,TRBJ2-1,NA,CASTRRTSSYNEQFF,TGCGCCAGCACTAGAAGAACTAGCTCCTACAATGAGCAGTTCTTC
NA,TRBV18,TRBJ2-1,NA,CASSPGAGNSYNEQFF,TGTGCCAGCTCACCGGGTGCGGGAAACTCCTACAATGAGCAGTTCTTC
NA,TRBV30,TRBJ1-3,NA,CAWSPSGGGNTTYF,TGTGCCTGGAGCCCCTCGGGGGGCGGAAACACCACATATTTT
NA,TRBV18,TRBJ2-2,TRBD2,CASSFSSGRALYTGELFF,TGTGCCAGCTCATTTTCTAGCGGGAGGGCCTTATATACCGGGGAGCTGTTTTTT
once,TRBV6-6,TRBJ1-1,NA,CASSYTKTVNTEAFF,TGTGCCAGCAGTTACACAAAGACAGTCAACACTGAAGCTTTCTTT
NA,TRBV9,TRBJ1-5,TRBD1,CASRRQGWSGNQPQHF,TGTGCCAGCAGAAGACAGGGCTGGAGTGGCAATCAGCCCCAGCATTTT
NA,TRBV5-1,TRBJ2-3,NA,CASSLGLVDPDTQYF,TGCGCCAGCAGCTTGGGACTAGTCGATCCAGATACGCAGTATTTT